The sequence of this T cell receptor beta chain was determined in a study of cytomegalovirus exposure and HLA in healthy donors (dated by TCRdb to about 2017). About the investigation overall: An earlier analysis of approximately 590 of the donors reported approximately 290 Gb of sequence data and roughly 110 million unique TCR beta sequences from about 180 million T cells. An early release covering about 600 HLA-typed donors comprised 300 to 350 gigabases of sequencing data and around 80 million unique TCR sequences. Among the roughly 400 genotyped donors, roughly 80% belonged to the genetic ancestry cluster associated with self-reported Caucasian donors. The study was designed to test whether signatures of past pathogen exposure could be identified by cataloging public T cell receptors. The T cell repertoires of under 750 subjects were profiled by immunosequencing and related to cytomegalovirus serostatus. Along with the roughly 700-subject first cohort, a separate validation cohort of 120 different subjects was used. The study combined high-throughput TCR immunosequencing, statistical association of individual TCRs with disease status, and machine learning to predict cytomegalovirus infection status. A later analysis re-examined previously published TCR beta repertoires from 500 to 700 donors and added high-resolution HLA genotyping to investigate patterns of TCR occurrence. Rather than drawing on any new phenotypic data, the later analysis identified candidate immune exposures from TCR beta sequences and the way those sequences occurred across donors. In an earlier analysis of about 590 of the donors, high-throughput TCR beta sequencing was used to judge whether each TCR beta V gene segment behaved as functional or pseudogenic. Donor age, sex, ethnicity and CMV serostatus were compiled together with the repertoire data. A later genetic analysis used genome-wide SNP genotypes for about three fifths of the 666 donors, treating that subset as a discovery cohort. Every repertoire in the discovery cohort had been generated on one and the same sequencing platform. HLA typing covered class I and class II loci at four-digit resolution. The number of donors typed differed by locus, with about 620-630 for A, B, C, DRB1 and DQB1, roughly 520 for DQA1, 600 to 610 for DPA1, and approximately 470 for DPB1. Because of strong linkage in the cohort, roughly five DR-DQ haplotypes were treated as single units for association and clustering. Among 300 to 500 genotyped donors of the cohort, an average of around 240,000 unique TCR beta nucleotide sequences was sequenced per donor, of which 15% to 20% were non-productive.

As to this clone: It lacks a known antigen. Per-base quality was not reported, and no clone a single base away is much larger than it.

General study outcomes and caveats: An earlier analysis of some 590 of the donors showed that most TCR beta V segments appeared in productive rearrangements either about 87% or about 30% of the time, which broadly matched IMGT annotations. According to a later analysis, parvovirus B19, influenza, CMV and Epstein-Barr virus appeared linked to several top co-occurrence clusters. Specific HLA alleles were associated with 15,000 to 20,000 TCR beta sequences at a false discovery rate of 0.05 in a later analysis. It was suggested by the authors that the approach could potentially be generalized to other disease states and immunological phenotypes. In a later analysis, HLA-associated TCR beta chains showed more clonal expansion and lower generation probabilities than non-associated chains that were equally common. Some IMGT-functional V segments, including TRBV6-2 and TRBV6-3, could not be distinguished by the 87-base-pair reads and were therefore excluded. Most TCR sequences were observed very rarely across donors, whereas some public TCRs were present in many individuals. Sequencing depth was assumed to be roughly uniform across donors in the presence/absence analyses, though that assumption may not hold. Correlated functional status among segregating V segments might reflect linkage disequilibrium, but an unknown experimental factor could not be ruled out. In a later genetic analysis, fewer N-insertions in productive TCRs were reported among donors in an Asian-associated ancestry cluster than the approximately 670-donor mean. Because HLA typing was unavailable for some donors at each locus, only the typed subset was used in association tests. According to a later analysis, TCR association rates differed among HLA loci, with DRB1 alleles showing the most associated TCRs and HLA-C alleles showing the fewest. A total of 150 or so TCR beta chains were listed by the study as associated with cytomegalovirus. Only TCR beta chains were sequenced in this cohort, and the absence of alpha or paired-chain data limited detectable features. In a later analysis, most CMV-associated TCR beta chains were found to appear HLA-restricted, with HLA associations seemingly driven largely by CMV exposure. A cluster of highly shared sequence variants was judged likely to represent a technical artifact of the sequencing pipeline. In a later genetic analysis, a missense DCLRE1C variant was associated with V-gene and J-gene trimming of TCR beta chains, and the association was replicated in an independent cohort. For the cohort, immune exposure information was limited to CMV serostatus. A further reported finding was that TCR beta sequences accurately predicted the HLA-A and HLA-B alleles for most subjects in the first cohort. The classifier was reported to diagnose cytomegalovirus status with high specificity and sensitivity in both the original cohort and the validation cohort. Assigning TCR associations to individual alleles was difficult when HLA alleles, especially DR and DQ, strongly co-occurred. About 15 rarely observed V segments, including chromosome 9 orphons, were excluded from the earlier analysis of several hundred of the donors because counts were too low. In vitro tests confirmed that three of the cytomegalovirus-associated TCR beta chains recognize cytomegalovirus antigens.

The library was prepared using the immunoSEQ multiplex PCR assay. For the multiplex PCR, a mixture combining 60 forward primers for TCR Vbeta segments and 13 reverse primers for TCR Jbeta segments was used. A multiplex PCR assay on genomic DNA amplified the CDR3 region of rearranged TCR beta genes. Amplified TCR beta libraries were sequenced as 87-base-pair reads on the Illumina HiSeq System. Per the authors' processing: A later analysis counted approximately 76 million unique TCR beta chains across the roughly 700 repertoires, and some 12 million of these chains were shared by at least two donors. Raw reads were error-corrected and collapsed into unique sequences with a nearest-neighbor algorithm that merged closely related sequences to remove PCR and sequencing errors. V, D and J gene segments were assigned by aligning CDR3 sequences to IMGT reference sequences. For a sequence to be retained, a match of at least six nucleotides to both a V gene segment and a J gene segment was required. Rearrangements were classified as productive when the CDR3 lacked stop codons and remained in frame with V and J, and all other rearrangements were classified as non-productive. Following IMGT convention, CDR3 was defined as the stretch from the second conserved V-encoded cysteine up to the conserved J-encoded phenylalanine. The earlier analysis of about 620 of the donors excluded sequences that lacked an unambiguous match to a single V gene segment. In an earlier analysis of some 590 of the donors, a V segment was called functional when productive rearrangements were above 56.7%, and segregating when the standard deviation between donors exceeded 5%. A statistical classification framework was built to diagnose cytomegalovirus status from the catalog of TCR beta chain sequences. V and J gene assignment, in a later analysis, came from comparing TCR nucleotide sequences with IMGT/GENE-DB human TR gene sequences. A later analysis assigned CDR3 sequences and most-parsimonious VDJ recombination scenarios with the TCRdist pipeline. In a later analysis, every TCR beta chain was defined by the combination of its CDR3 amino acid sequence and its V-gene family, and reads without a unique V-gene family were dropped. In a later analysis, 500 to 700 highly shared, low-generation-probability nucleotide sequences were removed to address suspected cross-contamination and a sequencing artifact. A later analysis calculated a clonal expansion index for each public chain from normalized within-repertoire ranks of inferred template counts. In a later analysis, generation probabilities were computed with a VDJ recombination model fitted to out-of-frame rearrangements, and the resulting probabilities were checked against IGoR. Hypergeometric tests were used in a later analysis to score TCR-TCR, TCR-HLA and TCR-CMV co-occurrence, with a repertoire-size bias correction applied to the TCR pairs. False discovery rates were estimated in a later analysis by permuting HLA or CMV assignments 20 times. In a later analysis, co-occurring TCRs were grouped using DBSCAN, and TCRdist sequence similarity was added for clustering within HLA-allele-positive subsets. For co-occurrence clustering, repertoires with fewer than 30,000 or more than 120,000 public chains were excluded, along with 4 to 6 repertoires with anomalous nucleotide sharing. Entries here come from immuneACCESS through TCRdb and include only in-frame sequences with V and J called. Some clones fail to appear in such tables; in the studies checked, an unresolved V gene covers under half of the shortfall, and the cause of the remainder is unknown. The DNA gave D and trimming, while V, J and clone size come from that table. Within this sample are roughly 180,000 clones, with 84% of them counted one time only. The top ten clones comprise 0.25% to 0.3% of the sample.

From cysteine to phenylalanine, the CDR3 is 14 amino acids long. Kept here is only the CDR3 DNA, which spans 42 bases and is read in frame from base 1. The germline ends are 6 bases apart after V is trimmed by 3 bases and J by 0 bases. CDR1 SGHTA and CDR2 FQGNSA are derived from the germline V gene. The cohort was made up of hundreds of healthy bone marrow donors. At the time of sampling, every cohort member was nominally healthy, though immune exposures that went unrecorded were likely present. The donor tested CMV seronegative and was one of the 352 seronegative cohort members. Each donor provided a peripheral blood sample, and peripheral blood mononuclear cells were used for TCR beta sequencing. The Qiagen DNeasy Blood Extraction Kit was used to extract genomic DNA from the blood cell samples.

This sequence originates from a boy younger than 18 in good health and CMV-seronegative. The material sequenced was PBMCs. The rearranged segments are TRBV7-2 and TRBJ2-4, with the D gene too uncertain to name. The CDR3 protein sequence reads: CASSLTLAKNIQYF. The nucleotide sequence reads TGTGCCAGCAGCTTGACTTTAGCCAAAAACATTCAGTACTTC.